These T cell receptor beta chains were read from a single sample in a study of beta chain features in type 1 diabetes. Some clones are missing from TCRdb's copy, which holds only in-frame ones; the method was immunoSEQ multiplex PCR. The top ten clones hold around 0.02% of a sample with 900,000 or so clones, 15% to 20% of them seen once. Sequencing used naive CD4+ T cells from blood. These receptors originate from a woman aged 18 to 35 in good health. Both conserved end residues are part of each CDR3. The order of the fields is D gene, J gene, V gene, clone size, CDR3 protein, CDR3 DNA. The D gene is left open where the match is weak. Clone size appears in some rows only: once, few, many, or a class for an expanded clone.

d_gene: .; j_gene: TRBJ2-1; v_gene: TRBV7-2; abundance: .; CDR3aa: CASSLERVNEQFF; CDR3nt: TGTGCCAGCAGCTTAGAACGGGTCAATGAGCAGTTCTTC
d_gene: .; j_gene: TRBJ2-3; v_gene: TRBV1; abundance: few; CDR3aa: CTSSQDPSGRATDTQYF; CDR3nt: TGCACCAGCAGCCAAGATCCTAGCGGGAGGGCCACAGATACGCAGTATTTT
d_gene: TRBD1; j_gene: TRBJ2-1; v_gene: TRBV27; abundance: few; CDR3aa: CASSPHRGDNEQFF; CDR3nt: TGTGCCAGCAGTCCTCACAGGGGGGACAATGAGCAGTTCTTC
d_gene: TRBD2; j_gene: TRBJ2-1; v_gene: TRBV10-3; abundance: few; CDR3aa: CAIRTSGDNEQFF; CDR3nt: TGTGCCATCAGAACTAGCGGCGACAATGAGCAGTTCTTC
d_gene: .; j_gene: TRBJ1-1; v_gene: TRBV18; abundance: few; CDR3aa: CASSPQGTWGTEAFF; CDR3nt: TGTGCCAGCTCACCCCAGGGGACTTGGGGCACTGAAGCTTTCTTT
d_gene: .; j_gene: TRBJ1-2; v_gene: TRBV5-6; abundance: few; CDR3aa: CASSLTLQGRNAYGYTF; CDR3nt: TGTGCCAGCAGCTTGACACTACAGGGCAGAAACGCCTATGGCTACACCTTC
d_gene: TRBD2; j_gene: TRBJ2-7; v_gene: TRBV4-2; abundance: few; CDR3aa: CASSPRLAGYEQYF; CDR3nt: TGTGCCAGCAGCCCTAGACTAGCTGGCTACGAGCAGTACTTC
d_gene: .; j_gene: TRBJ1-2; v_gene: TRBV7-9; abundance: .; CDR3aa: CASSLARGNRDYGYTF; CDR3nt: TGTGCCAGCAGCTTAGCGCGGGGTAACAGGGACTATGGCTACACCTTC
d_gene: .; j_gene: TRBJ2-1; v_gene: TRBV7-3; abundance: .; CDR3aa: CASSLQSGNEQFF; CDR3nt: TGTGCCAGCAGCTTACAGTCGGGTAATGAGCAGTTCTTC
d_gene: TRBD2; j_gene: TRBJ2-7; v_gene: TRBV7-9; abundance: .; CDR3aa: CASSLMLAGAYEQYF; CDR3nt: TGTGCCAGCAGCTTAATGCTGGCGGGAGCCTACGAGCAGTACTTC
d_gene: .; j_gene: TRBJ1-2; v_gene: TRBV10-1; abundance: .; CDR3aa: CASRSSTQDADGYTF; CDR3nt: TGCGCCAGCAGGTCCTCCACACAAGATGCAGATGGCTACACCTTC
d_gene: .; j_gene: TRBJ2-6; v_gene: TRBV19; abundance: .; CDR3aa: CASNDRSTGANVLTF; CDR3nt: TGTGCCAGTAACGACAGGTCGACTGGGGCCAACGTCCTGACTTTC
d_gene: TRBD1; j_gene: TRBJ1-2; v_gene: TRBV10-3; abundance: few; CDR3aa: CAIWGQGMDGYTF; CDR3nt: TGTGCCATCTGGGGACAGGGGATGGATGGCTACACCTTC
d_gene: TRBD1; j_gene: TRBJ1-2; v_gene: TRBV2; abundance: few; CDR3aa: CASRGDSTNYGYTF; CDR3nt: TGTGCCAGCAGAGGGGACAGCACTAACTATGGCTACACCTTC
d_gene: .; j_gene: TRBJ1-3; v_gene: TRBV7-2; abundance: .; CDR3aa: CASSLAGGGTGNTIYF; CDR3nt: TGTGCCAGCAGCTTAGCGGGAGGAGGGACTGGAAACACCATATATTTT
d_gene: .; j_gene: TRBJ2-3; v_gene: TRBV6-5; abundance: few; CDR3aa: CASSRTVSTDTQYF; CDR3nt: TGTGCCAGCAGCCGGACAGTGAGCACAGATACGCAGTATTTT
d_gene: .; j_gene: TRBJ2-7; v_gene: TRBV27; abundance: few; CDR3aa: CASSFFLGGQTYEQYF; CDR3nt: TGTGCCAGCAGTTTCTTCCTGGGGGGGCAAACCTACGAGCAGTACTTC
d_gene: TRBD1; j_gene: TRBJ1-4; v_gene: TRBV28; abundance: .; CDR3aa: CATRTGGVYNEKLFF; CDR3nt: TGTGCCACCAGGACAGGGGGCGTGTATAATGAAAAACTGTTTTTT
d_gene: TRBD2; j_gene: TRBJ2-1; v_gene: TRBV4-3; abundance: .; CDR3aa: CASSHEAGERYNEQFF; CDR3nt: TGCGCCAGCAGCCATGAAGCGGGAGAAAGATACAATGAGCAGTTCTTC
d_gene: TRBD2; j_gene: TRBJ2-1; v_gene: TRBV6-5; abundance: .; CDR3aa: CASSQREGSRQQFF; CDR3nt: TGTGCCAGCAGCCAGCGGGAGGGCTCGAGACAGCAGTTCTTC
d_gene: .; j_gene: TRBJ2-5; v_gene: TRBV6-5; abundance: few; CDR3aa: CASSSGTGRDSQYF; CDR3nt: TGTGCCAGCAGTTCTGGGACTGGAAGAGACTCCCAGTACTTC
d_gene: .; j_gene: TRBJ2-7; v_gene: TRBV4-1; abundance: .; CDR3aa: CASSQGSGGRTYEQYF; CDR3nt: TGCGCCAGCAGCCAAGGGTCTGGCGGTAGAACCTACGAGCAGTACTTC
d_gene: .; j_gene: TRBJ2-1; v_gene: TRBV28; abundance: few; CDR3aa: CASSLFLGGNEQFF; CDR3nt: TGTGCCAGCAGTTTATTCCTGGGGGGCAATGAGCAGTTCTTC
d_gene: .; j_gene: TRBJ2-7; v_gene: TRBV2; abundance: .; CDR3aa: CASSQRRGAYEQYF; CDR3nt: TGTGCCAGCAGCCAGAGGAGGGGGGCCTACGAGCAGTACTTC
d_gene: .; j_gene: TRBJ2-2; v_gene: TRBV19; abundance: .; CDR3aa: CASSIVGGPGELFF; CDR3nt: TGTGCCAGTAGTATAGTCGGGGGTCCCGGGGAGCTGTTTTTT
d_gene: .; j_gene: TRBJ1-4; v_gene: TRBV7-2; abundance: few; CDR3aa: CASRNNEKLFF; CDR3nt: TGTGCCAGCAGGAATAATGAAAAACTGTTTTTT
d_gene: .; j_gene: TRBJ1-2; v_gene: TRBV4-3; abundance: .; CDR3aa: CASSQVERRGYTF; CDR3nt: TGCGCCAGCAGCCAAGTGGAGCGACGGGGCTACACCTTC
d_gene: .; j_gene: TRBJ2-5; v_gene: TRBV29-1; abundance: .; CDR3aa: CSVGSGSETQYF; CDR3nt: TGCAGCGTGGGCTCTGGCTCGGAGACCCAGTACTTC
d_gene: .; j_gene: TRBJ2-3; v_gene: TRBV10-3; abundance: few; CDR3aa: CAISAISTDTQYF; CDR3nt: TGTGCCATCAGTGCAATTAGCACAGATACGCAGTATTTT
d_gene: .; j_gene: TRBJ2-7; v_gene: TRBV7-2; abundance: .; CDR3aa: CASSPPRTGTRGPYEQYF; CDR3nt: TGTGCCAGCAGCCCGCCACGGACCGGGACCCGGGGTCCCTACGAGCAGTACTTC
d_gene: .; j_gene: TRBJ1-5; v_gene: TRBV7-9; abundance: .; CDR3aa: CASSLDGRANQPQHF; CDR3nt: TGTGCCAGCAGCTTAGATGGGAGAGCCAATCAGCCCCAGCATTTT
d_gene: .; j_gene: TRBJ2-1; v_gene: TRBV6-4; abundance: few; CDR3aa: CANTRDWYHEQFF; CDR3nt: TGTGCCAATACTCGGGACTGGTACCATGAGCAGTTCTTC